This TCR beta chain was profiled in a study of T cells in Graves' hyperthyroidism and ophthalmopathy. Study-wide points: With a median lead of roughly 6.2 months before onset, the model predicted ophthalmopathy. Ophthalmopathy was distinguished from stable hyperthyroidism by 13 V-J signatures.

The CDR3 runs 15 residues. Germline CDR1 is SGHVS and CDR2 is FQNEAQ. Trimming left V 4 bases short and J 3 bases short, with 14 bases between. TCR beta CDR3 regions were amplified from RNA. During a first-round RT-PCR of the TCR CDR3, the HTBI primer set was used. TCRdb processed the multiplex PCR reads anew with MiXCR; each CDR3 protein has one entry. The table includes around 340,000 distinct CDR3 sequences, around 23% detected once. Notes on this clonotype: Its target is not known.

The hyperthyroidism was newly diagnosed and had lasted under 2 months; the patients were aged 18 to 65. The sample taken for sequencing was blood. The V and J genes are TRBV7-8 and TRBJ2-3; D gene uncertain. This TCR derives from a woman between 45 and 60 years old with Graves' hyperthyroidism. CDR3 sequence: CASSSTPSVTDTQYF. CDR3 nucleotide sequence: TGTGCCAGCAGCTCGACTCCATCGGTAACAGATACGCAGTATTTT.